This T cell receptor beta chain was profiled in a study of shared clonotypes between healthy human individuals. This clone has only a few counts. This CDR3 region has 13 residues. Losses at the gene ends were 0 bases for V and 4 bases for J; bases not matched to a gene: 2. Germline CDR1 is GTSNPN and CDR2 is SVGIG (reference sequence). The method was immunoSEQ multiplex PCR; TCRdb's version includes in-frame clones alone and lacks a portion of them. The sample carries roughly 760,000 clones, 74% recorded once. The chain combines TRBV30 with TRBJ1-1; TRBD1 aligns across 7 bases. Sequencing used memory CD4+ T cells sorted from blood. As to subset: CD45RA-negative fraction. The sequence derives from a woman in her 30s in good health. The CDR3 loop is CAWSVDRATEAFF. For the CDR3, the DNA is TGTGCCTGGAGTGTAGACAGGGCCACTGAAGCTTTCTTT. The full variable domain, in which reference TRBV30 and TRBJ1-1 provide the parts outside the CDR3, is SQTIHQWPATLVQPVGSPLSLECTVEGTSNPNLYWYRQAAGRGLQLLFYSVGIGQISSEVPQNLSASRPQDRQFILSSKKLLLSDSGFYLCAWSVDRATEAFFGQGTRLTVV.